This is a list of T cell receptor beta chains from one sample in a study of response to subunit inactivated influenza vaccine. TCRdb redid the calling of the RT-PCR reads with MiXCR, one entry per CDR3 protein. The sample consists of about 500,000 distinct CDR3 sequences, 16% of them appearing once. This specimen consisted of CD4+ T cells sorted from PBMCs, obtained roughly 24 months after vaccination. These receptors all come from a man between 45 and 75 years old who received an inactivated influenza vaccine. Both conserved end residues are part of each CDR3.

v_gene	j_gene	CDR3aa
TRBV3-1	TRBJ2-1	CASSPPGEGPLF
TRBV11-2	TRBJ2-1	CASSLGESGRSHNEQFF
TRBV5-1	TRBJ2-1	CASSLGQGAVNEQFF
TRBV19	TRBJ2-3	CASSVQRGGGTDTQYF
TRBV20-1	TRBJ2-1	CSARQSVEHEQFF
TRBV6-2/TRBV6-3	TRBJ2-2	CASSPLAGDVGELFF
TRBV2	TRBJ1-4	CASRPTGVNEKLFF
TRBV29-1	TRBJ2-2	CSVVDQASTGELFF
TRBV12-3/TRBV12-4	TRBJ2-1	CASSFDMGNEQFF
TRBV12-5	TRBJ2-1	CASGWSLAGAYNEQFF
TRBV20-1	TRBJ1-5	CSAPDRHNQPQHF
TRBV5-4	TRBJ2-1	CASSAENYNEQFF
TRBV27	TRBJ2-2	CASSYHPDGTGELFF
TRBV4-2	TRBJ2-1	CASSLNGGPYNEQFF
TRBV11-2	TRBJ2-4	CASTRVNGAPLSKNIQYF
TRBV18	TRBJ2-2	CASRKGEYNTGELFF
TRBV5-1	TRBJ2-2	CASRKAGDTGELFF
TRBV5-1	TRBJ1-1	CASSQDGDTEAFF
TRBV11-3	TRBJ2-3	CASSLHWGTQYF
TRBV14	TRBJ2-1	CASSPLANLNGQFF
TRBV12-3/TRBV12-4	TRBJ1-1	CASSHHRENTEAFF
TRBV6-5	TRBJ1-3	CASSYSDRAAGNTIYF
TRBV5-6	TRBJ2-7	CASSPGVLCYEQYF
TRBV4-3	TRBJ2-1	CASSRDSSGRVSEQFF
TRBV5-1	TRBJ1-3	CASSFDISGNTIYF
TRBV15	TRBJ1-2	CATSRDRGGAGYGYTF
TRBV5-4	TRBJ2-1	CASSKTVGRNNEQFF
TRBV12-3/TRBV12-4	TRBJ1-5	CASSRGNQPQHF
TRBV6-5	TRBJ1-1	CASKRGRGEAFF
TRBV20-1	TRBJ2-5	CSARSYREYQETQYF
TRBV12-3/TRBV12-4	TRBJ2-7	CASSPGSYEQYF
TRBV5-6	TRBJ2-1	CASSRYDISSYNEQFF
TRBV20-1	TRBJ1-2	CSASLGWDGYTF
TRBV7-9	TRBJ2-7	CAAGDRKYEQYF
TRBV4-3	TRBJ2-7	CASSPGQGGLVYEQYF
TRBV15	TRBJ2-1	CATSQEDREVDNEQFF
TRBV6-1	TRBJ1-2	CASRTDPGQGRYGYTF
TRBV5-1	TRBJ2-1	CASSTRESEQFF
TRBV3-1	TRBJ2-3	CASSLWLDTGTDTQYF
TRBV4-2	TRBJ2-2	CASSQEGGTGELFF
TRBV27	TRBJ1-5	CASSTGSDSNQPQHF
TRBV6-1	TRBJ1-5	CASSERQGDQPQHF
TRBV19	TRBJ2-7	CASRGGPHEQYF
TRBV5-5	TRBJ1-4	CASSWHRGEKLFF
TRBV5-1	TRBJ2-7	CASRPQSEQYF